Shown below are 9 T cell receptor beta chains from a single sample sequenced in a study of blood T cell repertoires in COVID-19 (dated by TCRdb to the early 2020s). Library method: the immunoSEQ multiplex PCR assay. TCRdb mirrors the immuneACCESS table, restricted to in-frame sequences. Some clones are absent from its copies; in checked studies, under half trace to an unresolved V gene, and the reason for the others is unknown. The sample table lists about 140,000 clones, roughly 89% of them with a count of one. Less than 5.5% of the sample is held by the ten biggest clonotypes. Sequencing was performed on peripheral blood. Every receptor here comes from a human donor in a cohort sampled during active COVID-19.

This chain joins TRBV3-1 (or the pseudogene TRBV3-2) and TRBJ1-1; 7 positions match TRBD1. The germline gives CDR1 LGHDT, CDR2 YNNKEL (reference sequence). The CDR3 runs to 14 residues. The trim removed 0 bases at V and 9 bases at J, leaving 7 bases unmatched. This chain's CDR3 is CASSQESTGLKAFF. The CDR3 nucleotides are TGTGCCAGCAGCCAAGAATCGACAGGGCTGAAAGCTTTCTTT.

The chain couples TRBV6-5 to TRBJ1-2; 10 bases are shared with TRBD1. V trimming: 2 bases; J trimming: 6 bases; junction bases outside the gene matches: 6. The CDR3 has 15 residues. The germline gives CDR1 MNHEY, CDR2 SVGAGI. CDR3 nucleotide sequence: TGTGCCAGCAGTTACCTTCCGGACAGGGGGAATGGCTACACCTTC. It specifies CASSYLPDRGNGYTF.

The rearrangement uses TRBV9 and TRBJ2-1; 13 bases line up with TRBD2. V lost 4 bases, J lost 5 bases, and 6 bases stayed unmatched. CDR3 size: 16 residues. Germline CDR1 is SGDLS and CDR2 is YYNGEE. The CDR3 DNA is TGTGCCAGCAGCCCCCGACTAGCGGGAGGCCACAATGAGCAGTTCTTC. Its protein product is CASSPRLAGGHNEQFF.

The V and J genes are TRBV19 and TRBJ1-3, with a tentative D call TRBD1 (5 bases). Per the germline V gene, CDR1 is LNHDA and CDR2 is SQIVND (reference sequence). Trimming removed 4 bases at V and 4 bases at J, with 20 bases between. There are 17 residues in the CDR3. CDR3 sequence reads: CASSRERPRRGGNTIYF. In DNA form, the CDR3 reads TGTGCCAGTAGTAGAGAGCGGCCGCGTAGGGGAGGAAACACCATATATTTT.

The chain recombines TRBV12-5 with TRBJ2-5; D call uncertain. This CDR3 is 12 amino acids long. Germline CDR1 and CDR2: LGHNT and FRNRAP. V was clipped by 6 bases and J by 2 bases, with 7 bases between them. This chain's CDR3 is CASGSVQETQYF. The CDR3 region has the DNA TGTGCTAGTGGATCAGTTCAAGAGACCCAGTACTTC.

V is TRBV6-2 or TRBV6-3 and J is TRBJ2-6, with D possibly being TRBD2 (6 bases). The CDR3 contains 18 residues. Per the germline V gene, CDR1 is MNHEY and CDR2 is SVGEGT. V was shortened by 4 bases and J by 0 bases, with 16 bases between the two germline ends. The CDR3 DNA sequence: TGTGCCAGCAGTTGGCACGGGGGAAGTGGCTCTGGGGCCAACGTCCTGACTTTC. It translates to CASSWHGGSGSGANVLTF.

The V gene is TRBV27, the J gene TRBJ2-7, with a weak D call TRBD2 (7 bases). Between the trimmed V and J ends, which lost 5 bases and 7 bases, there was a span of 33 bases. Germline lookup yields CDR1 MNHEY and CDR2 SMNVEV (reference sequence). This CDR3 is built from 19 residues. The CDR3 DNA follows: TGTGCCAGCAGTCAATGGGGCGGGGGCAGGGGAGCGGACATACGAGAGCAGTACTTC. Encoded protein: CASSQWGGGRGADIREQYF.

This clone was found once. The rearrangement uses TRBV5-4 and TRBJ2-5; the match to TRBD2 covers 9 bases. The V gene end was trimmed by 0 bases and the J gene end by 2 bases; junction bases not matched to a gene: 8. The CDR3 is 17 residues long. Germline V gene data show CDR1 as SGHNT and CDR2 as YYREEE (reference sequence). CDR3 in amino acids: CASSLAQWAGGQETQYF. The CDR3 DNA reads TGTGCCAGCAGCTTGGCCCAATGGGCGGGAGGGCAAGAGACCCAGTACTTC.

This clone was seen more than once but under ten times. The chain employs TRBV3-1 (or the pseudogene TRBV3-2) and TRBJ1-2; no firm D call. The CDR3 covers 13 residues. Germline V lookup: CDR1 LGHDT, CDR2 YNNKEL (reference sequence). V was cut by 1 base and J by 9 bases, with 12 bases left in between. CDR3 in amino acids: CASSQANKRSYTF. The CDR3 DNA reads TGTGCCAGCAGCCAAGCGAATAAGCGTAGCTACACCTTC.